This TCR beta chain appears in the sequencing data of a study of shared clonotypes between healthy human individuals. Study-wide results and caveats: Large sequencing depth failed to make sorted-subset sequencing complete, rarefaction showed.

Nashville, Tennessee was home to all donors, each a Caucasian adult. This clone showed up just once. Antigen: not known. Here immunoSEQ multiplex PCR was the method, and the copy in TCRdb shows in-frame clones only, minus some. Altogether roughly 2.4 million clones are present, approximately 94% being singletons, with the ten largest covering roughly 0.13%. Trimming cost V 3 bases and J 1 base, with 13 bases left between them. The CDR3 sequence is 15 residues long. Per germline, CDR1 GTSNPN and CDR2 SVGIG (reference sequence). Sequenced sample: naive CD4+ T cells sorted from blood. Subset in this sample: CD45RA+ positively selected. The gene calls are TRBV30 and TRBJ1-3; D is perhaps TRBD1 (6 bases). This sequence was found in a man aged 18 to 35 in good health. The CDR3 DNA reads as TGTGCCTGGAGGAACAGGGACCCGTCTGGAAACACCATATATTTT. As protein: CAWRNRDPSGNTIYF.